Sequencing of this T cell receptor beta chain was carried out in a study of blood T cell repertoires in COVID-19. The CDR3 is 13 amino acids. Germline CDR1 SGHAT, CDR2 FQNNGV. The junction had 2 bases not matched to a gene; V was cut back by 6 bases and J by 6 bases. Clones were sequenced by immunoSEQ multiplex PCR, and TCRdb holds only the in-frame ones, with some missing. The data show 180,000 or so clones, about 85% seen once. This clonotype was sampled from a man aged 18 to 29 with acute or convalescent COVID-19. The chain uses TRBV11-2 and TRBJ2-7; TRBD2 matches at 13 bases. The specimen was peripheral blood. The CDR3 sequence: CASRGLAGIEQYF. The CDR3 DNA sequence: TGTGCCAGCAGGGGACTAGCGGGGATCGAGCAGTACTTC.